The subject of this entry is one T cell receptor (beta chain). Its antigen is not identified. This sample was taken from a study of OX40 agonist ivuxolimab in advanced cancers. Study details: Among those enrolled, mean age was around 55 years (range about 23 to 79) and about 79% were male. General study findings and limits: Researchers report that CD8+ T cells had, on average, more expanded clones than CD4+.

The V gene's germline CDR1 is SEHNR and CDR2 FQNEAQ (reference sequence). V shed 11 bases and J 0 bases; nucleotides not matched to a gene: 6. The CDR3 runs 13 residues. TCRdb keeps only in-frame clones here, not all; method: immunoSEQ multiplex PCR. Among roughly 41,000 clones, approximately 80% were seen once, and the ten largest hold under 25%. The sequence derives from an adult with an advanced solid tumor such as melanoma, head and neck, liver or kidney cancer. This chain uses TRBV7-9 with TRBJ2-7, with 8 positions matching TRBD2. The starting material was CD4+ or CD8+ T cells sorted from blood, obtained in a trial of the OX40 agonist ivuxolimab. CDR3 protein: CAGERENSYEQYF. The CDR3 coding sequence is TGTGCCGGGGAGCGGGAGAACTCCTACGAGCAGTACTTC.